A single sample is the source of the 4 T cell receptor beta chains below, sequenced in a study of blood T cell repertoires in COVID-19. Produced via immunoSEQ multiplex PCR; TCRdb's table is partial and in-frame only. This sample has around 97,000 clones, with 80% to 90% found just once. The sample was peripheral blood. The receptors originated from a human donor in a cohort sampled during active COVID-19.

As to this clone: The sample has other DNA sequences that encode this CDR3 too. Written as DNA, the CDR3 is TGTGCCAGCAGCCGTAGCCAATACAATGAGCAGTTCTTC. Amino acid sequence: CASSRSQYNEQFF. This chain joins TRBV3-1 (or the pseudogene TRBV3-2) and TRBJ2-1; D is undetermined. The germline gives CDR1 LGHDT, CDR2 YNNKEL (reference sequence). Trimming pared 4 bases from V and 4 bases from J, leaving 8 bases between. The CDR3 is 13 amino acids.

The genes are TRBV4-3 and TRBJ1-5; D possibly corresponds to TRBD1 (6 bases). The CDR3 is made up of 15 amino acids. CDR1 is LGHNA and CDR2 is YSLEER in the germline V gene. Trimming stripped 1 base from V and 6 bases from J, with 13 bases between. For the CDR3, the DNA is TGCGCCAGCAGCCAAGCTAACAGGGAGGGTCAGCCCCAGCATTTT. Translating it yields CASSQANREGQPQHF.

The chain links TRBV3-1 (or the pseudogene TRBV3-2) to TRBJ2-1; a weak D match, TRBD1 (7 bases). The CDR3 is 15 amino acids. Per germline, CDR1 LGHDT and CDR2 YNNKEL (reference sequence). V lost 1 base and J 9 bases, leaving 16 bases between the germline ends. The CDR3 DNA reads as TGTGCCAGCAGCCAAGGGAGGGGGCCCGAAGTTGAGCAGTTCTTC. This codes for CASSQGRGPEVEQFF.

V is TRBV6-2 or TRBV6-3 and J is TRBJ2-1, with 10 bases lining up with TRBD2. J lost 3 bases, V lost 2 bases, and 7 bases had no gene match. Germline CDR1 and CDR2: MNHEY and SVGEGT. This CDR3 spans 17 amino acids. DNA of the CDR3: TGTGCCAGCAGTTACGGAAGCGGGAGGGCCGTCTACAATGAGCAGTTCTTC. It translates to CASSYGSGRAVYNEQFF.